Below, 6 T cell receptor beta chains from the same sample are listed, as sequenced in a study of blood T cell repertoires in COVID-19. TCRdb keeps only in-frame clones here, not all; method: immunoSEQ multiplex PCR. Seen here are tens of thousands of clones, around four fifths observed once, and the top ten hold approximately 5%. The specimen was peripheral blood. The receptors derive from a man in his 70s with acute or convalescent COVID-19.

This chain links TRBV2 with TRBJ1-6, with 7 positions matching TRBD1. This CDR3 is 14 amino acids long. Germline loops: CDR1 SNHLY, CDR2 FYNNEI. V lost 6 bases and J lost 9; bases outside the gene matches: 8. As DNA, the CDR3 is TGTGCCAGCAGGAAAAGGGACAGTGGTTCACCCCTCCACTTT. It codes for CASRKRDSGSPLHF.

The chain links TRBV18 to TRBJ1-1; no clear D gene. In germline, CDR1 is KGHSH, CDR2 LQKENI. The V end lost 4 bases, the J end lost 5 bases, and 11 bases lay between the germline ends. CDR3 length equals 13 residues. The CDR3 DNA is TGTGCCAGCTCACAGGGAACGGGGACTGAAGCTTTCTTT. This translates into CASSQGTGTEAFF.

The chain carries TRBV5-1 and TRBJ2-3; 10 nucleotides match TRBD2. The CDR3 has 15 amino acids. V trimming: 2 bases; J trimming: 3 bases; junction bases outside the gene matches: 3. Germline CDR1 and CDR2: SGHRS and YFSETQ. CDR3 protein: CASSFSGGATDTQYF. The CDR3 DNA follows: TGCGCCAGCAGCTTCAGCGGGGGGGCTACAGATACGCAGTATTTT.

The chain is built from TRBV7-2 and TRBJ2-5, with a weak D call TRBD2 (6 bases). The germline V gene has CDR1 SGHTA and CDR2 FQGNSA. The CDR3 is 16 residues long. V was trimmed by 0 bases and J by 2 bases, leaving 13 bases between them. Here the CDR3 DNA reads TGTGCCAGCAGCTTAGCTTCAGGGCGGGGACAAGAGACCCAGTACTTC. Protein: CASSLASGRGQETQYF. Looking up the rest from reference TRBV7-2 and TRBJ2-5 gives the full variable domain: GAGVSQSPSNKVTEKGKDVELRCDPISGHTALYWYRQSLGQGLEFLIYFQGNSAPDKSGLPSDRFSAERTGGSVSTLTIQRTQQEDSAVYLCASSLASGRGQETQYFGPGTRLLVL.

The chain employs TRBV9 and TRBJ2-1; the match to TRBD2 covers 12 bases. CDR1 and CDR2 (germline): SGDLS, YYNGEE. The V segment lost 0 bases and the J segment 7 bases; nucleotides outside the gene matches: 5. The CDR3 spans 16 residues. CDR3 bases: TGTGCCAGCAGCGTAGGGGCTAGCGGGGGGGCGAATGAGCAGTTCTTC. It yields the protein CASSVGASGGANEQFF.

V gene TRBV21-1 combines with J gene TRBJ2-7; the DNA was not compared with TRBD1, the D call given in the table. TRBV21-1 is reported as a pseudogene. The CDR3 is 16 residues long. The CDR3 region is CASSKDRTGGALGQYF. DNA for the CDR3: TGTGCCAGCAGCAAAGATCGGACAGGGGGTGCCCTAGGGCAGTACTTC.